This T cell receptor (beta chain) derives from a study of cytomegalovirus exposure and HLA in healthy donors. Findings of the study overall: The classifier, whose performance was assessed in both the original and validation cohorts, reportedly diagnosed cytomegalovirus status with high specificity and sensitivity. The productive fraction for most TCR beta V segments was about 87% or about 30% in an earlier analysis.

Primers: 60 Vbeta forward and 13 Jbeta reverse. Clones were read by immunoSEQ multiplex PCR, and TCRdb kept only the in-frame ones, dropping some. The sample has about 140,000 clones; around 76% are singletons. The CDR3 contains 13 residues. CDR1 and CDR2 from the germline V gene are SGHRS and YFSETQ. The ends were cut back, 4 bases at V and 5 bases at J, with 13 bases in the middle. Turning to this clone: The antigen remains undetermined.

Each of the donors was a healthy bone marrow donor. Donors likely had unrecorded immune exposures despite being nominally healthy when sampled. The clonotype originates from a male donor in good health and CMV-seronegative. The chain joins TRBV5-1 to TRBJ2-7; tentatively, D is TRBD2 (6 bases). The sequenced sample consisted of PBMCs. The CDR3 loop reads CASSRRWRDEQYF. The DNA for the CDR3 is TGCGCCAGCAGCCGACGGTGGAGGGACGAGCAGTACTTC. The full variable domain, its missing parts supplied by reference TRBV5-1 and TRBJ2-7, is KAGVTQTPRYLIKTRGQQVTLSCSPISGHRSVSWYQQTPGQGLQFLFEYFSETQRNKGNFPGRFSGRQFSNSRSEMNVSTLELGDSALYLCASSRRWRDEQYFGPGTRLTVT.